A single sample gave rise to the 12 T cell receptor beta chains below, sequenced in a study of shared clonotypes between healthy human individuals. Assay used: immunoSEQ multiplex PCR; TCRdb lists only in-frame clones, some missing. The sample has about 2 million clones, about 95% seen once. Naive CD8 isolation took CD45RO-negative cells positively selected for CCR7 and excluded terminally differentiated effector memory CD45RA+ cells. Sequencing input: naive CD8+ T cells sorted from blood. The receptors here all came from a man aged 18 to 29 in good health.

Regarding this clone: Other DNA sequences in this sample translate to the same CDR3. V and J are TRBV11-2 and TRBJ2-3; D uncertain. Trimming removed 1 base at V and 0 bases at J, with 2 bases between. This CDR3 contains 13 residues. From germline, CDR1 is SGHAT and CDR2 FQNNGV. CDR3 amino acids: CASSLASTDTQYF. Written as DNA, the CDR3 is TGTGCCAGCAGCTTAGCGAGCACAGATACGCAGTATTTT.

The CDR3 nucleotides are TGTGCCAGCAGCTGGGGACTCCCTGACAATGAGCAGTTCTTC. Translation gives CASSWGLPDNEQFF. The rearrangement links TRBV11-1 to TRBJ2-1; possible D gene TRBD2, 6 bases. Trimming cost V 4 bases and J 5 bases, with 12 bases left between them. The germline CDR1 and CDR2 sequences are SGHAT and FQDESV (reference sequence). There are 14 residues in the CDR3.

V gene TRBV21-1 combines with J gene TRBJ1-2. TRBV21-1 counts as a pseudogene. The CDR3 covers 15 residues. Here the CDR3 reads CASSKVEGDKRGYTF. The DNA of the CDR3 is TGTGCCAGCAGCAAAGTAGAGGGCGACAAAAGAGGCTACACCTTC.

The CDR3 spells CASSESIGGGDTEAFF. The CDR3 DNA is TGCGCCAGCAGTGAGTCGATCGGGGGCGGAGACACTGAAGCTTTCTTT. J is TRBJ1-1 and V is TRBV10-1; possibly TRBD1 for D (6 bases). The V end was cut by 0 bases, the J end by 3 bases, with 14 bases between. Germline V CDR1 and CDR2: WNHNN, SYGVQD (reference sequence). The CDR3 has 16 residues.

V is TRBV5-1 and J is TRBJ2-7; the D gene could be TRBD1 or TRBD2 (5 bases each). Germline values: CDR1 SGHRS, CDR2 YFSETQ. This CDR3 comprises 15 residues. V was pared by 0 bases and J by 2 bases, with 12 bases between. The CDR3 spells CASSLAEGIPYEQYF. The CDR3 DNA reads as TGCGCCAGCAGCTTGGCCGAGGGGATTCCCTACGAGCAGTACTTC.

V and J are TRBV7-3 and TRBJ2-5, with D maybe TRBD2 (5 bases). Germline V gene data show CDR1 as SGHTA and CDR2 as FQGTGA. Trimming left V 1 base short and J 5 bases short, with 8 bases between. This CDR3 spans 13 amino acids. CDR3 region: CASSLMGDETQYF. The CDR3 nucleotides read TGTGCCAGCAGCTTAATGGGAGACGAGACCCAGTACTTC. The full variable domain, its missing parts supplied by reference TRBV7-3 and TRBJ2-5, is GAGVSQTPSNKVTEKGKYVELRCDPISGHTALYWYRQSLGQGPEFLIYFQGTGAADDSGLPNDRFFAVRPEGSVSTLKIQRTERGDSAVYLCASSLMGDETQYFGPGTRLLVL.

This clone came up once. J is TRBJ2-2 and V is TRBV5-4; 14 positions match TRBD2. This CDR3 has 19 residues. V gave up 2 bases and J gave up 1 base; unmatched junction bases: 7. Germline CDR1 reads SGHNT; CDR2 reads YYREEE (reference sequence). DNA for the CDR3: TGTGCCAGCAGCTTAGGAACGGGACTAGCGGGAGTGAACACCGGGGAGCTGTTTTTT. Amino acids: CASSLGTGLAGVNTGELFF.

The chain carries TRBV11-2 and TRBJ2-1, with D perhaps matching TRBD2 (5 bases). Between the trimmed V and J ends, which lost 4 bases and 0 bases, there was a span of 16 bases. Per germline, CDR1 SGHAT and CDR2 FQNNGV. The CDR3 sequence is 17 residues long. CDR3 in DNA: TGTGCCAGCAGCTCCAGAGCGGAACCGAGCTCCTACAATGAGCAGTTCTTC. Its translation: CASSSRAEPSSYNEQFF.

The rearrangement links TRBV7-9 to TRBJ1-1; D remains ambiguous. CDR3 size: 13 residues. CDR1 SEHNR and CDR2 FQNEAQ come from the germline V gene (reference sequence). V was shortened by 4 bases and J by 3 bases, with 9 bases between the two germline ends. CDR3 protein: CASSSYKDTEAFF. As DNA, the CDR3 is TGTGCCAGCAGCTCCTACAAGGACACTGAAGCTTTCTTT.

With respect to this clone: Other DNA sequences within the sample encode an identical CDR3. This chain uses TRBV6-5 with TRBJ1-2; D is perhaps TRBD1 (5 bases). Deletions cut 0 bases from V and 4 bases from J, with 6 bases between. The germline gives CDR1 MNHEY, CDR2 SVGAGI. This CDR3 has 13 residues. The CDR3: CASSYSTAYGYTF. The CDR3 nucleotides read TGTGCCAGCAGTTACTCGACAGCCTATGGCTACACCTTC.

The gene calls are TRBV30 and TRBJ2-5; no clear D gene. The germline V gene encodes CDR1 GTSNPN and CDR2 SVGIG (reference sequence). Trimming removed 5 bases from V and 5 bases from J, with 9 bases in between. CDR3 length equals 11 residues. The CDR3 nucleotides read TGTGCCTGGGGGGTGACGGAGACCCAGTACTTC. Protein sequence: CAWGVTETQYF.

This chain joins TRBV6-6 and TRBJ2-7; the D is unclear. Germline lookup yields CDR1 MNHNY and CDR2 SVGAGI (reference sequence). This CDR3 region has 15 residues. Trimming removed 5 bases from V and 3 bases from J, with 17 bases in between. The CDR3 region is CASSDTGPLGYEQYF. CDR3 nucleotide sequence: TGTGCCAGCAGTGACACCGGGCCCCTTGGCTACGAGCAGTACTTC.